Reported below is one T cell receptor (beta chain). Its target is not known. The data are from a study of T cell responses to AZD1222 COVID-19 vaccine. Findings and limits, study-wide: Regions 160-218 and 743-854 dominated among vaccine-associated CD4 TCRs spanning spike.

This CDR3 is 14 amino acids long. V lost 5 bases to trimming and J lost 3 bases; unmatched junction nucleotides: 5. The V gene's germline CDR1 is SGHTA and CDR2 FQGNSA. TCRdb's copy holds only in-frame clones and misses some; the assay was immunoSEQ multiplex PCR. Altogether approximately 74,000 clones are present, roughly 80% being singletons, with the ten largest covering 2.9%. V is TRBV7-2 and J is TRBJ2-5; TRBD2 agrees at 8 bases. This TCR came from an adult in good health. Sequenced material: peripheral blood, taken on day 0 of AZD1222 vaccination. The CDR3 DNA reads TGTGCCAGCAGCCCACGGCGGGGGGAAGAGACCCAGTACTTC. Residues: CASSPRRGEETQYF.